The clone carrying this TCR beta chain was observed many times. Its specificity is not known. This CDR3 region has 14 residues. V was shortened by 2 bases and J by 6 bases, with 12 bases between the two germline ends. The record originates from a study of T cell repertoires in cytomegalovirus infection. Across the study: Public TCR beta signatures indicated both CMV infection and matching HLA type. Overall study results and limits: Clonotype analysis showed dominance of the ex vivo response by HLA-C-restricted CMV-specific TCR beta clonotypes.

A single record per CDR3 protein comes from TCRdb applying MiXCR to the reads. The sample comprises about 230,000 distinct CDR3 sequences, over 20% of which are singletons, and roughly 18% rests with the top ten. This chain uses TRBV12-3 or TRBV12-4 with TRBJ2-3, with D perhaps TRBD2 (5 bases). The receptor comes from a human donor in good health (CMV status not recorded). Some clones in this sample may be carry-over from other donors' samples. The material sequenced was CD8+ T cells from PBMCs. CDR3 nucleotides: TGTGCCAGCAGTTTACCGGGGTGGCCGGATACGCAGTATTTT. Protein: CASSLPGWPDTQYF.